The next 2 T cell receptor beta chains were all read from a single sample in a study of Tregs in tolerant kidney transplant recipients. Recipients received nonmyeloablative bone marrow transplants from related graft donors, with transient mixed chimerism. Only in-frame clones appear in the TCRdb table, and some are missing; sequencing was by immunoSEQ multiplex PCR. The sample records roughly 54,000 clones, approximately 89% being singletons. This specimen was CD8+ T cells from blood (PBMCs), taken 12 months after the transplant. Every receptor here comes from a human patient who received a combined kidney and bone marrow transplant. Some T cells may be the graft donor's.

This chain uses TRBV4-1 with TRBJ1-4, with unresolved D. Trimming cost V 4 bases and J 0 bases, with 12 bases left between them. CDR3 length: 16 amino acids. Germline V gene lookup returns CDR1 MGHRA and CDR2 YSYEKL. The CDR3 here is CASSPENLATNEKLFF. The CDR3 DNA sequence: TGCGCCAGCAGCCCCGAAAACTTGGCAACTAATGAAAAACTGTTTTTT.

The chain is built from TRBV7-8 and TRBJ2-5; the match to TRBD2 covers 10 bases. This CDR3 is built from 16 residues. V dropped 5 bases and J dropped 2; count of bases not matched to a gene: 8. From germline, CDR1 is SGHVS and CDR2 FQNEAQ. CDR3 in DNA: TGTGCCAGCAGCCCGACAGCGGGGGGGATTCAAGAGACCCAGTACTTC. This sequence encodes CASSPTAGGIQETQYF.